This T cell receptor (beta chain) came from a study of cytomegalovirus exposure and HLA in healthy donors. Germline V gene lookup returns CDR1 GTSNPN and CDR2 SVGIG (reference sequence). The CDR3 loop spans 14 amino acids. V shed 2 bases and J shed 7 bases, with 14 bases lying between them. The PCR employed 60 Vbeta primers together with 13 Jbeta primers. Libraries were prepared by immunoSEQ multiplex PCR; TCRdb keeps only in-frame clonotypes and omits some of them. The data hold 120,000 to 150,000 clones, with 65% to 75% observed a single time. The source of this sequence is a man in his sixties in good health and CMV-seronegative. The rearrangement uses TRBV30 and TRBJ2-2; D is possibly TRBD2 (6 bases). The sample taken for sequencing was PBMCs. CDR3 sequence reads: CAWSKTLGSGELFF. CDR3 DNA: TGTGCCTGGAGTAAGACGCTCGGGAGCGGGGAGCTGTTTTTT.